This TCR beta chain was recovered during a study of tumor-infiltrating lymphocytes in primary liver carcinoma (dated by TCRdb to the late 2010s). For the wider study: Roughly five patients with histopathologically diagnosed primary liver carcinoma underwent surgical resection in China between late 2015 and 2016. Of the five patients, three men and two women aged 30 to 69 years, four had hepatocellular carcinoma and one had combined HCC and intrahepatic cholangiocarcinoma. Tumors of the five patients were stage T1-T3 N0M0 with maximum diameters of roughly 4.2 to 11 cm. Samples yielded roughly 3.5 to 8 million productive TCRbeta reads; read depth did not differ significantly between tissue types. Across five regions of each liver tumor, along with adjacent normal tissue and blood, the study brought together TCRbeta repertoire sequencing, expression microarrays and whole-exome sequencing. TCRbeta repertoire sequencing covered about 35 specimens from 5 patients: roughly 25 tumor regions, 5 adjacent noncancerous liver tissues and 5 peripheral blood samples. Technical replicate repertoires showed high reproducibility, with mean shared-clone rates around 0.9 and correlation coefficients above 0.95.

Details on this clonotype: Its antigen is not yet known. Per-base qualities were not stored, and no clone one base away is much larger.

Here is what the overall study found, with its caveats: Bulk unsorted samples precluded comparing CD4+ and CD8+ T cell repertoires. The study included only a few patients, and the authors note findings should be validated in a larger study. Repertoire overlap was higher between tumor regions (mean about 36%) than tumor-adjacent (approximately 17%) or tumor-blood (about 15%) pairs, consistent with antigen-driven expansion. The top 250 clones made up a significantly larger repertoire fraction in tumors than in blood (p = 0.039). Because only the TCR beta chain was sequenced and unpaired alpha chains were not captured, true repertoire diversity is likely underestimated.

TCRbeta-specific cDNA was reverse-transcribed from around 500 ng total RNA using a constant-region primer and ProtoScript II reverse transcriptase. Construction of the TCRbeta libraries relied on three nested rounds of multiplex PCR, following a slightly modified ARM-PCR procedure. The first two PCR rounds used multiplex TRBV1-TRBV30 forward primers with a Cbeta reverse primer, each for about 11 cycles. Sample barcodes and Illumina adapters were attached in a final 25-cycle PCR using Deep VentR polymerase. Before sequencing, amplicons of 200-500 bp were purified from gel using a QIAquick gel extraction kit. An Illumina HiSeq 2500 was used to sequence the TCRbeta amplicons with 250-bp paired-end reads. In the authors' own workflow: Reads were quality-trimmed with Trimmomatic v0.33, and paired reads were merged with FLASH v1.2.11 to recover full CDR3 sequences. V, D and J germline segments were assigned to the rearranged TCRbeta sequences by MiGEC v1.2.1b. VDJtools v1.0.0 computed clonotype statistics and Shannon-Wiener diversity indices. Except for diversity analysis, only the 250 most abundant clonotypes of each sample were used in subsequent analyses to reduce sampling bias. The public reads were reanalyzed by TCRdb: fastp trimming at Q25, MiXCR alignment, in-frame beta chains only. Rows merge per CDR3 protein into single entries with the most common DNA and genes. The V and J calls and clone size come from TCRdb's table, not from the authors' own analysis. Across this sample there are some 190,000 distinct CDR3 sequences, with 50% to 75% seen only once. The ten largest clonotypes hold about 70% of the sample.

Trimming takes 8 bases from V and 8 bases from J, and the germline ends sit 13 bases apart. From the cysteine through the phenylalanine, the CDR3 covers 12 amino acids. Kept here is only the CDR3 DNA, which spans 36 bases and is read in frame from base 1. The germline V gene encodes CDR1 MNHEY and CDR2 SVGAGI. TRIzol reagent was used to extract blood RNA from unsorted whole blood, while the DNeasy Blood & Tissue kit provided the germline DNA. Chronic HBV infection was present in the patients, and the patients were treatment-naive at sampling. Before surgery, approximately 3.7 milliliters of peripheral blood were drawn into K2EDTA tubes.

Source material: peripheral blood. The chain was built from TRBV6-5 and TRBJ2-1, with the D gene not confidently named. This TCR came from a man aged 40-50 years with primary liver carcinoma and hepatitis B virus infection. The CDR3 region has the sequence CASWAPFYEQFF. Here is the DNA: TGTGCCAGCTGGGCCCCCTTCTATGAGCAGTTCTTC.